This T cell receptor beta chain was identified in a study of blood T cell repertoires in COVID-19. This CDR3 has 17 amino acids. The V gene end was trimmed by 0 bases and the J gene end by 6 bases; junction bases not matched to a gene: 9. CDR1 is ENHRY, CDR2 SYGVKD, per germline. In the original analysis: Estimated nucleated cell counts came from reference gene primer amplification. Libraries were prepared by immunoSEQ multiplex PCR; TCRdb keeps only in-frame clonotypes and omits some of them. V, J and clone size are taken as reported in that table, and D and trimming were inferred from the DNA itself. The data hold 200,000 to 250,000 clones, with 82% observed a single time.

The sequence came from a woman between 65 and 79 years old with acute or convalescent COVID-19. Source material: peripheral blood. The V and J genes are TRBV10-3 and TRBJ1-5, with 9 bases fitting TRBD1. The CDR3 sequence is CAISESISTGGLQPQHF. CDR3 sequence (DNA): TGTGCCATCAGTGAGTCGATTTCGACAGGGGGGCTTCAGCCCCAGCATTTT.